The sequence of this T cell receptor beta chain was determined in a study of T cell responses to AZD1222 COVID-19 vaccine. Trimming at V came to 0 bases and at J to 4 bases, leaving 8 bases not matched to a gene. The V gene's germline CDR1 is ENHRY and CDR2 SYGVKD. This CDR3 has 16 residues. Here immunoSEQ multiplex PCR was the method, and the copy in TCRdb shows in-frame clones only, minus some. Here the sample spans some 200,000 clones, around 92% being singletons. Overall study results and limits: Repertoires were collected only later (after the peak T cell response had occurred). Among the donors, most were white British and more were female, and clonal diversity was possibly underestimated.

A remark on this clone: Its antigen is currently unknown.

The TCR was taken from an adult in good health. The source was peripheral blood, collected on day 0 of AZD1222 vaccination. The V and J genes are TRBV10-3 and TRBJ1-1; TRBD1 matches 7 bases. CDR3: CAISESTGHDGTEAFF. CDR3 bases: TGTGCCATCAGTGAGTCGACAGGGCACGACGGCACTGAAGCTTTCTTT.